This T cell receptor beta chain was recorded in a study of T cell responses to AZD1222 COVID-19 vaccine. Clones were read by immunoSEQ multiplex PCR, and TCRdb kept only the in-frame ones, dropping some. The table records tens of thousands of clones, around 85% of them present only once. The CDR3 consists of 11 residues. Deletions cut 3 bases from V and 6 bases from J, with 6 bases between. The germline V gene has CDR1 DFQATT and CDR2 SNEGSKA (reference sequence). Here the sequenced sample was peripheral blood, taken 28 days after the second AZD1222 dose. The sequence derives from an adult who received the AZD1222 COVID-19 vaccine. The J gene is TRBJ2-1, the V gene TRBV20-1; D is ambiguous. The CDR3 coding sequence is TGCAGTGCTAGTAAAAGCAATGAGCAGTTCTTC. Protein product: CSASKSNEQFF.